Listed below are T cell receptor beta chains from one sample, sequenced in a study of blood T cell repertoires in COVID-19. Measured with immunoSEQ multiplex PCR; TCRdb has only the in-frame clones, and not every one. The table shows just under 350,000 clones, with approximately 89% occurring only once. Sequenced material: peripheral blood. These receptor sequences come from a woman under 30 who had recovered from COVID-19. CDR3s include the opening cysteine and the closing phenylalanine or tryptophan. D genes are given only for firm matches. Clone size is given for some rows only: seen once, a few or many times, or a class if the clone is expanded.

V gene	clone size	J gene	D gene	CDR3 protein	CDR3 DNA
TRBV12-3/TRBV12-4	few	TRBJ1-5	-	CASSSQGNQPQHF	TGTGCCAGCAGTTCGCAGGGGAATCAGCCCCAGCATTTT
TRBV24-1	-	TRBJ2-1	-	CATSEGAYNEQFF	TGTGCCACCAGTGAGGGCGCCTACAATGAGCAGTTCTTC
TRBV25-1	-	TRBJ2-4	-	CASSELRQGLAKNIQYF	TGTGCCAGCAGTGAACTACGACAGGGACTAGCCAAAAACATTCAGTACTTC
TRBV11-2	-	TRBJ2-3	-	CASSFPGTDTQYF	TGTGCCAGCAGCTTTCCCGGCACAGATACGCAGTATTTT
TRBV15	-	TRBJ1-2	TRBD1	CATSRNRGNYGYTF	TGTGCCACCAGCAGAAACAGGGGGAATTATGGCTACACCTTC
TRBV18	-	TRBJ1-2	-	CASSPPTNPNYGYTF	TGTGCCAGCTCACCACCGACAAATCCTAACTATGGCTACACCTTC
TRBV5-1	-	TRBJ1-6	TRBD1	CASSTGTAISSYNSPLHF	TGCGCCAGCAGCACCGGGACAGCGATCAGCTCCTATAATTCACCCCTCCACTTT
TRBV28	few	TRBJ1-1	-	CASSLGVEAFF	TGTGCCAGCAGTCTAGGGGTTGAAGCTTTCTTT
TRBV12-3/TRBV12-4	-	TRBJ2-1	-	CASTPYDEQFF	TGTGCCAGCACCCCCTACGATGAGCAGTTCTTC
TRBV9	-	TRBJ1-4	TRBD1	CASSASGGQREKLFF	TGTGCCAGCAGCGCTAGTGGGGGACAGAGGGAAAAACTGTTTTTT
TRBV7-9	-	TRBJ1-2	-	CASSLRDNNYGYTF	TGTGCCAGCAGCCTCCGGGACAACAACTATGGCTACACCTTC
TRBV6-2/TRBV6-3	-	TRBJ1-5	TRBD1	CASSYSRQGVLYQPQHF	TGTGCCAGCAGTTACTCGAGACAGGGGGTACTCTACCAGCCCCAGCATTTT
TRBV5-1	-	TRBJ2-1	TRBD2	CASSQTGTSGMGEQFF	TGCGCCAGCAGCCAAACCGGGACTAGTGGGATGGGTGAGCAGTTCTTC
TRBV4-1	-	TRBJ2-5	-	CASSHQRSPQETQYF	TGCGCCAGCAGCCACCAGCGGAGCCCCCAAGAGACCCAGTACTTC
TRBV5-6	-	TRBJ2-1	-	CASSGPFEGEQFF	TGTGCCAGCAGCGGGCCTTTTGAGGGTGAGCAGTTCTTC
TRBV7-2	-	TRBJ2-1	-	CASSLGRGASYNEQFF	TGTGCCAGCAGCTTAGGGAGGGGCGCGTCCTACAATGAGCAGTTCTTC